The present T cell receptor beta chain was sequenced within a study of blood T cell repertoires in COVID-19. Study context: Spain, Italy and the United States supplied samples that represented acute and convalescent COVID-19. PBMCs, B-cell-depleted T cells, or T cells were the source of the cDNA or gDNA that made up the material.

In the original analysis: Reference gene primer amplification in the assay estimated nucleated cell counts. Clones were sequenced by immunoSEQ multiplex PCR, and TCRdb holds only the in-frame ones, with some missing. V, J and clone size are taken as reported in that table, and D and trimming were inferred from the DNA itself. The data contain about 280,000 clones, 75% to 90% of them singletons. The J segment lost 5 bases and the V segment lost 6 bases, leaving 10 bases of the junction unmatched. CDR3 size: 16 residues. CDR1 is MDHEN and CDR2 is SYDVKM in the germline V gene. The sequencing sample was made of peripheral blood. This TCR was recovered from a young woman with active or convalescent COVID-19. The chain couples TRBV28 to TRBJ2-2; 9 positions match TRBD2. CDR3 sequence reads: CASRTGLAAGTGELFF. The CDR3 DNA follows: TGTGCCAGCAGGACGGGACTAGCTGCAGGGACCGGGGAGCTGTTTTTT.